A single sample gave rise to the 10 T cell receptor beta chains below, sequenced in a study of T cell changes during pregnancy in multiple sclerosis (dated by TCRdb to the late 2010s). The library was made by the immunoSEQ multiplex PCR assay. In TCRdb, the immuneACCESS table is reduced to in-frame sequences with V and J assigned. These tables do not hold every clone; where another copy was compared, an unresolved V gene accounts for under half, and the others remain unexplained. The sample has more than 50,000 clones on record, 80% to 95% of them singletons. 1% to 1.5% of the sample is held by the ten biggest clonotypes. Sequencing used peripheral blood, obtained after pregnancy. These receptors came from a female donor in good health, enrolled as a control in a pregnancy study.

The table lists this clone with a few counts. This chain joins TRBV20-1 and TRBJ1-1, with D hard to call. The V and J ends lost 7 bases and 0 bases respectively, with 6 bases between them. The CDR3 contains 11 residues. Germline values: CDR1 DFQATT, CDR2 SNEGSKA (reference sequence). The chain's CDR3 is CSVELNTEAFF. In DNA, the CDR3 is TGCAGTGTAGAACTGAACACTGAAGCTTTCTTT.

The rearrangement uses TRBV6-5 and TRBJ1-2; 7 bases map to TRBD1. Unmatched junction bases numbered 11, after V lost 2 bases and J lost 8 bases. The CDR3 consists of 15 residues. Germline V gives CDR1 MNHEY, CDR2 SVGAGI. In DNA form, the CDR3 reads TGTGCCAGCAGTTACCCCGGGACCGGAGGGGGCGGCTACACCTTC. Translated: CASSYPGTGGGGYTF.

This clone came up once. The V gene is TRBV7-9, the J gene TRBJ1-6, with a possible D match to TRBD1 (5 bases). CDR3 size: 15 residues. The V and J ends lost 5 bases and 8 bases respectively, with 16 bases between them. CDR1 and CDR2 from the germline V gene are SEHNR and FQNEAQ (reference sequence). The CDR3 loop is CASSISGGEYSPLHF. CDR3 DNA: TGTGCCAGCAGCATCAGCGGGGGGGAATATTCACCCCTCCACTTT. Supplemented by reference TRBV7-9 and TRBJ1-6, the full variable domain reads DTGVSQNPRHKITKRGQNVTFRCDPISEHNRLYWYRQTLGQGPEFLTYFQNEAQLEKSRLLSDRFSAERPKGSFSTLEIQRTEQGDSAMYLCASSISGGEYSPLHFGNGTRLTVT.

V and J are TRBV5-1 and TRBJ2-7, with 7 nucleotides matching TRBD2. CDR3 length: 15 amino acids. V shed 0 bases and J 1 base; nucleotides not matched to a gene: 4. Germline CDR1 SGHRS, CDR2 YFSETQ. In DNA, the CDR3 is TGCGCCAGCAGCTTGGCCCCTAGCGGTTCCTACGAGCAGTACTTC. Encoded protein: CASSLAPSGSYEQYF. The variable domain in full, completed from reference TRBV5-1 and TRBJ2-7, reads KAGVTQTPRYLIKTRGQQVTLSCSPISGHRSVSWYQQTPGQGLQFLFEYFSETQRNKGNFPGRFSGRQFSNSRSEMNVSTLELGDSALYLCASSLAPSGSYEQYFGPGTRLTVT.

The rearrangement joins TRBV5-6 to TRBJ2-7, with 8 bases identical to TRBD2. Germline assignment: CDR1 SGHDT and CDR2 YYEEEE. V lost 0 bases to trimming and J lost 3 bases; unmatched junction nucleotides: 2. There are 14 residues in the CDR3. CDR3 sequence reads: CASSLGAGVYEQYF. In DNA, the CDR3 is TGTGCCAGCAGCTTGGGAGCGGGAGTCTACGAGCAGTACTTC.

V usage is TRBV27 and J usage is TRBJ2-3; TRBD2 agrees at 12 bases. V lost 8 bases and J lost 6; bases outside the gene matches: 9. The germline gives CDR1 MNHEY, CDR2 SMNVEV (reference sequence). This CDR3 comprises 15 residues. CDR3 loop: CASSSGRARADTQYF. The CDR3 coding sequence is TGTGCCAGCTCTAGCGGGAGGGCCAGAGCGGATACGCAGTATTTT.

The V call is TRBV5-1, the J call TRBJ1-2; the match to TRBD1 covers 7 bases. Per the germline V gene, CDR1 is SGHRS and CDR2 is YFSETQ. V lost 6 bases and J lost 3; bases outside the gene matches: 2. The CDR3 loop spans 12 amino acids. In DNA, the CDR3 is TGCGCCAGCAAAGGGACAGACTATGGCTACACCTTC. It yields the protein CASKGTDYGYTF.

There are a few counts of this clone. The rearrangement links TRBV18 to TRBJ1-1; D unresolved. This CDR3 is built from 14 residues. Germline V CDR1 and CDR2: KGHSH, LQKENI. V dropped 3 bases and J dropped 0 bases, with 8 bases sitting between them. CDR3 sequence (DNA): TGTGCCAGCTCACCTTCCCAATTGAACACTGAAGCTTTCTTT. It translates to CASSPSQLNTEAFF.

The rearrangement links TRBV9 to TRBJ2-2, with TRBD1 matching over 9 bases. The ends lost 1 base at V and 0 bases at J; junction bases unmatched: 4. This CDR3 comprises 17 residues. CDR1 is SGDLS, CDR2 YYNGEE, per germline. In nucleotides, the CDR3 is TGTGCCAGCAGCGTACCCCGGGACAGGGCGAACACCGGGGAGCTGTTTTTT. Its translation: CASSVPRDRANTGELFF.

This chain connects TRBV28 to TRBJ1-6; D may be TRBD1 (5 bases). The CDR3 consists of 16 residues. CDR1 and CDR2 (germline): MDHEN, SYDVKM. V dropped 2 bases and J dropped 9 bases, with 17 bases sitting between them. The CDR3 protein is CASSLRAERGRSPLHF. Here the CDR3 DNA reads TGTGCCAGCAGTTTACGAGCGGAGCGGGGACGTTCACCCCTCCACTTT.